This T cell receptor delta chain was observed in a study of human gamma delta and Vdelta1 T cells (dated by TCRdb to between 2017 and 2018). Some background on the complete study: The study investigated Delta One T cells, Vd1+ gamma-delta T cells, as cytotoxic effectors against acute myeloid leukemia.

Results the study describes overall, beyond this receptor: According to the report, Delta One T cells were polyclonal and showed broad cytotoxic targeting of acute myeloid leukemia.

As for this clone: Its antigen remains undetermined. The sample holds no much larger clone one base away, and base qualities are not on file.

The library relied on PCR. Sequencing used an Illumina MiSeq. TCRdb processed the public reads again with the CATT caller, after which rows with matching DNA were combined. This sample lists thousands of delta-chain clones; about 43% were detected once. Approximately 5.9% of the sample is held by the ten biggest clonotypes. V sheds 4 bases and J sheds 1 base, leaving 7 bases between their ends. CDR1 TSWWSYY and CDR2 QGS are derived from the germline V gene. Counted from cysteine to phenylalanine, this CDR3 has 13 amino acids. Only the CDR3 region is kept as DNA, spanning 39 bases read in frame from base 1.

This TCR was sampled from a human donor in good health. The sequence is built from TRDV1 and TRDJ1; the D gene is not confidently resolved. Sequenced material: Vdelta1 gamma-delta T cells from blood grown in culture (DOT cells). In the paper's terms, the cell subset or site label means: Delta One T cells, in vitro expanded/differentiated Vd1+ gamma-delta T cells. The CDR3 here reads CALGAHATDKLIF. DNA sequence: TGTGCTCTTGGGGCCCACGCCACCGATAAACTCATCTTT.